This T cell receptor beta chain was recorded in a study of blood T cell repertoires in COVID-19. Study information: Nucleic acid was either cDNA or gDNA, and it came from T cells, B-cell-depleted T cells, or PBMCs.

Repertoires were generated with immunoSEQ multiplex PCR, while TCRdb's copy carries only in-frame clones and drops some. The table records hundreds of thousands of clones, about nine tenths of them present only once. CDR3 length: 15 residues. Trimming removed 2 bases at V and 2 bases at J, with 10 bases between. Germline V lookup: CDR1 KGHSH, CDR2 LQKENI. What was sequenced was peripheral blood. The sequence derives from a man aged 55 to 70 who had recovered from COVID-19. The chain recombines TRBV18 with TRBJ2-1; D remains ambiguous. In DNA, the CDR3 is TGTGCCAGCTCACCAGAAGGCGCGGCCTACAATGAGCAGTTCTTC. Translation: CASSPEGAAYNEQFF.